The clone carrying this TCR beta chain was observed a handful of times. Its antigen is as yet unknown. The sample is drawn from a study of brain metastases from non-small cell lung cancer. Study-wide results and caveats: Fewer infiltrating T cells were found in brain metastases than primaries. In 64% of brain metastases, T-cell clones were expanded compared with matched primary tumors. TCR repertoires overlapped largely between brain metastases and matched primaries.

Only in-frame clones appear in the TCRdb table, and some are missing; sequencing was by immunoSEQ multiplex PCR. The data contain about 8,000 clones, around four fifths of them singletons. Material for sequencing was primary lung tumor tissue. This TCR was sampled from a donor at least 40 years old with non-small cell lung cancer.

The CDR3 region has the DNA TGCGCCAGCAGTCAATCGGAACAGTTGGGCTACACCTTC. As protein: CASSQSEQLGYTF. This rearrangement joins TRBV23-1 to TRBJ1-2; D is unclear. TRBV23-1 is filed as an ORF, its function uncertain. The CDR3 totals 13 residues. V was clipped by 0 bases and J by 8 bases, with 10 bases between them.